This TCR beta chain stems from a study of blood T cells in healthy people across ages. This clonotype was counted between two and nine times. Its antigen is as yet unknown. Regarding the study as a whole: What prevented conclusive comparison of naive and antigen-experienced cells was that PBMCs were unsorted.

A second PCR, run for roughly 7 to 11 cycles, used a sample-barcoded 5' primer plus a J-beta primer mix. At least 3 million CDR3-containing paired-end reads were obtained per sample. A single record per CDR3 protein comes from TCRdb applying MiXCR to the 5' RACE reads. The sample has roughly 1.5 million distinct CDR3 sequences, approximately 39% seen once. Sequencing was carried out using blood. The clonotype comes from a young woman in good health.

The CDR3 reads CASSSTWGDEQFF. The CDR3 DNA sequence: TGTGCCAGCAGCTCGACCTGGGGGGATGAGCAGTTCTTC. J is TRBJ2-1 and V is TRBV5-6; possible D gene TRBD2, 6 bases. Per the germline V gene, CDR1 is SGHDT and CDR2 is YYEEEE. The germline V and J ends were trimmed by 3 bases and 8 bases, with 12 bases remaining between them. This CDR3 region has 13 residues.